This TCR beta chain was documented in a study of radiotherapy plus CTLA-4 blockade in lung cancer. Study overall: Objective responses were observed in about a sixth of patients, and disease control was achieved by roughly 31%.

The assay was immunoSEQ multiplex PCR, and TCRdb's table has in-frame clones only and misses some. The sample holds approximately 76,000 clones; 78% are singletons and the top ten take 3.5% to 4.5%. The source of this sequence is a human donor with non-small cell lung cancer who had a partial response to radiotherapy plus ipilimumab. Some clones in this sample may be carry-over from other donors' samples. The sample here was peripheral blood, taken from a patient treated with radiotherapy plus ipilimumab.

CDR3 bases: TGCGCCAGCAGCTTGGCCGTAGAGGGCAGCACAGATACGCAGTATTTT. This encodes CASSLAVEGSTDTQYF. This rearrangement joins TRBV5-1 to TRBJ2-3, with D possibly matching TRBD2 (5 bases). CDR3 length: 16 residues. CDR1 is SGHRS and CDR2 is YFSETQ in the germline V gene. V lost 0 bases to trimming and J lost 0 bases, with 11 bases between them. The full variable domain, in which reference TRBV5-1 and TRBJ2-3 provide the parts outside the CDR3, is KAGVTQTPRYLIKTRGQQVTLSCSPISGHRSVSWYQQTPGQGLQFLFEYFSETQRNKGNFPGRFSGRQFSNSRSEMNVSTLELGDSALYLCASSLAVEGSTDTQYFGPGTRLTVL.